The present entry profiles one TCR beta chain with its context. V lost 4 bases, J lost 7 bases, and 15 bases stayed unmatched. Germline CDR1 and CDR2: SGHDT and YYEEEE. The CDR3 runs to 17 residues. The data belong to a study of blood T cell repertoires in COVID-19. Study-wide context: T cells, B-cell-depleted T cells, or PBMCs provided the cDNA or gDNA that served as material.

Per the study methods: Estimation of nucleated cell counts relied on the amplification of reference gene primers. Method: immunoSEQ multiplex PCR; TCRdb's copy keeps in-frame clones and lacks some. Clonal size and the V and J genes are those of that table, whereas D and trimming came from the DNA. The sample lists roughly 300,000 clones, about 90% seen once, with approximately 5% in the top ten. All enrollees were roughly 18 to 89 years old and from around 25 US areas. Participants' own reports of clinical history determined their cohort assignment. V gene TRBV5-6 combines with J gene TRBJ2-7; 12 bases line up with TRBD2. This receptor was identified in a woman in her 30s who had recovered from COVID-19. Material: PBMCs or T cells enriched from blood (not recorded which). CDR3 region: CASSPGLAGLLTREQYF. In nucleotides, the CDR3 is TGTGCCAGCAGCCCTGGACTAGCGGGGCTACTTACGAGGGAGCAGTACTTC. Full variable domain (missing parts from reference TRBV5-6 and TRBJ2-7): DAGVTQSPTHLIKTRGQQVTLRCSPKSGHDTVSWYQQALGQGPQFIFQYYEEEERQRGNFPDRFSGHQFPNYSSELNVNALLLGDSALYLCASSPGLAGLLTREQYFGPGTRLTVT.